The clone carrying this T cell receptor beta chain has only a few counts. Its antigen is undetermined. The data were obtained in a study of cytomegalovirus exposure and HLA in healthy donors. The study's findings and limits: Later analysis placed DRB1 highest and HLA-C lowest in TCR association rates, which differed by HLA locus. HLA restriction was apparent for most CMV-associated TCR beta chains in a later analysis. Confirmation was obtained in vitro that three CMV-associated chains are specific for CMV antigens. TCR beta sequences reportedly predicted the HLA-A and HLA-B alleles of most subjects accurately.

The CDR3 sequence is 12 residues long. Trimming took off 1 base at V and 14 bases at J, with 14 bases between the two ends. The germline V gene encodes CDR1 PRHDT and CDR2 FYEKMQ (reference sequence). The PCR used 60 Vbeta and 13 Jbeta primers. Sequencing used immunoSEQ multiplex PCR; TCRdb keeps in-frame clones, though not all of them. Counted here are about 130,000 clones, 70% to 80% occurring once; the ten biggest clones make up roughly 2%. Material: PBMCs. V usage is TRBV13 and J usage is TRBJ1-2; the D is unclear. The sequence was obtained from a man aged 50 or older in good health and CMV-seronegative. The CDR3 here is CASSLVRSPSTF. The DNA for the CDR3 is TGTGCCAGCAGCTTAGTTCGCAGTCCGTCTACCTTC.